These T cell receptor beta chains were read from a single sample in a study of blood T cell repertoires in COVID-19. Data came from immunoSEQ multiplex PCR; TCRdb stores just in-frame clones and leaves some out. The data hold about 250,000 clones, with 65% to 85% observed a single time. The sequencing sample was made of peripheral blood. These receptors were taken from a man in his forties or fifties with active or convalescent COVID-19. CDR3s leave out the opening cysteine and the closing phenylalanine or tryptophan. Fields, in order: CDR3 protein, V gene.

CDR3aa: ASSSQGGNTEAF
v_gene: TRBV9

CDR3aa: ASSLDGLGEKLF
v_gene: TRBV7-2

CDR3aa: ASSPTDGRAGNEQF
v_gene: TRBV5-4

CDR3aa: ASSLDSRAEAF
v_gene: TRBV11-3

CDR3aa: ASSLRAVVETQY
v_gene: TRBV3-1/TRBV3-2

CDR3aa: ASSFNTDTQY
v_gene: TRBV19

CDR3aa: ASSLGLAGGPGASYNEQF
v_gene: TRBV10-2

CDR3aa: ASSFSRGRTDTQY
v_gene: TRBV27

CDR3aa: ASSLTGDYEQY
v_gene: TRBV4-1

CDR3aa: ASNGDRGGEKLF
v_gene: TRBV2

CDR3aa: ASSPGVTYEQY
v_gene: TRBV2

CDR3aa: ASRKGPGGELF
v_gene: TRBV19

CDR3aa: ASSVGETAKAF
v_gene: TRBV9

CDR3aa: ASSWTSGDGDEAF
v_gene: TRBV5-5

CDR3aa: ASSLQGLPYEQY
v_gene: TRBV18

CDR3aa: ASSESWGVGNSPLH
v_gene: TRBV25-1

CDR3aa: ASSGVGAGPYGYT
v_gene: TRBV2

CDR3aa: ASSPRLAGAGEQF
v_gene: TRBV11-1

CDR3aa: AWNDGGHSGTQY
v_gene: TRBV30

CDR3aa: ASSYRGPESGYT
v_gene: TRBV6-2/TRBV6-3

CDR3aa: ASSLGQSNQPQH
v_gene: TRBV7-9

CDR3aa: ASSFNPGSGNTIY
v_gene: TRBV3-1/TRBV3-2

CDR3aa: ASSKMAGGQETQY
v_gene: TRBV11-2

CDR3aa: ASSLTGRGNSPLH
v_gene: TRBV5-4

CDR3aa: ASSIRGINSPLH
v_gene: TRBV19

CDR3aa: ASSQHPTVEAF
v_gene: TRBV3-1/TRBV3-2

CDR3aa: ASSFTTSGRAGETQY
v_gene: TRBV7-9

CDR3aa: ASSPRDRGNTGELF
v_gene: TRBV19

CDR3aa: ASSATSGSYEQY
v_gene: TRBV6-4

CDR3aa: ATRAGGRGEQY
v_gene: TRBV24-1

CDR3aa: ASSLGALEPQH
v_gene: TRBV27

CDR3aa: ATSDSRGREVAKNIQY
v_gene: TRBV24-1

CDR3aa: ASGSWTGNSEKLF
v_gene: TRBV12-5

CDR3aa: AISDDLRTQY
v_gene: TRBV10-3

CDR3aa: AWSPQPGQGAYEQY
v_gene: TRBV30

CDR3aa: ASSLDSPSEAF
v_gene: TRBV7-2